Listed here is a single T cell receptor beta chain. This record comes from a study of regulatory T cells in long-lasting Graves disease. This sample's time point: newly diagnosed GD, antithyroid drugs for less than 3 months. The authors made the TCR library using RNA they extracted from PBMCs. Patients were enrolled at an endocrinology department in Xi'an, China. For TCR beta, libraries came from iRepertoire HTBI primers and Arm-PCR of CDR3 regions. From the multiplex PCR reads, TCRdb called clonotypes with MiXCR, one entry per CDR3 protein. The data show fewer than 450,000 distinct CDR3 sequences, with about 15% seen just once and about 8.2% held by the top ten. This sample also appeared in a second study, on T cells in Graves' hyperthyroidism and ophthalmopathy. As that study records: HTBI primers were the set used in a first-round RT-PCR of the TCR CDR3.

The sequence was collected from a woman in her thirties or forties with Graves disease. Sequenced here: peripheral blood mononuclear cells (PBMCs), sampled at new diagnosis, from a patient treated with antithyroid drugs.

In nucleotides, the CDR3 is TGCAGTGCTACACCGACTAGCGGGAGGGCCCGAGAGACCCAGTACTTC. Translating it yields CSATPTSGRARETQYF. The J gene is TRBJ2-5, the V gene TRBV20-1, with 14 nucleotides matching TRBD2. V gave up 4 bases and J gave up 4 bases; unmatched junction bases: 8. Germline V gene sequence: CDR1 DFQATT, CDR2 SNEGSKA (reference sequence). The CDR3 contains 16 residues.